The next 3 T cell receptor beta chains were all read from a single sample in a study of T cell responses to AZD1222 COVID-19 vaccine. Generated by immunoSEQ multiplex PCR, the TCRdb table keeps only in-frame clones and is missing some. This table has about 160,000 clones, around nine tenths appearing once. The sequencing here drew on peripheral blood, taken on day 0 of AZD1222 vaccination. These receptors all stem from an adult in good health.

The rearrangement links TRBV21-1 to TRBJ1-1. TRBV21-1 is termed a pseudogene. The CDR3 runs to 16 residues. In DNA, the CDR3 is TGTGCCAGCACGAGGGGGGGAGGGGAAAATGAGACTGAAGCTTTCTTT. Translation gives CASTRGGGENETEAFF.

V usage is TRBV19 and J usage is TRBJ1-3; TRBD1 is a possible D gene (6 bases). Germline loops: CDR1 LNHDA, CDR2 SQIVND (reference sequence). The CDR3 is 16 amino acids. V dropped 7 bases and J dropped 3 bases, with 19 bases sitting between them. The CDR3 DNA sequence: TGTGCCAGTACCTTCGCCGGGACACTAAGTGGAAACACCATATATTTT. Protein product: CASTFAGTLSGNTIYF. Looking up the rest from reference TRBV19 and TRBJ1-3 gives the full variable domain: DGGITQSPKYLFRKEGQNVTLSCEQNLNHDAMYWYRQDPGQGLRLIYYSQIVNDFQKGDIAEGYSVSREKKESFPLTVTSAQKNPTAFYLCASTFAGTLSGNTIYFGEGSWLTVV.

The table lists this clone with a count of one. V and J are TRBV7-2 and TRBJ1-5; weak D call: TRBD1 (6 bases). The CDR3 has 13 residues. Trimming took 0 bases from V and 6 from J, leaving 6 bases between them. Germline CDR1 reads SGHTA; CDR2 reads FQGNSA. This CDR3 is CASSLAGGQPQHF. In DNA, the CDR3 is TGTGCCAGCAGCTTAGCAGGGGGTCAGCCCCAGCATTTT.